Listed below are T cell receptor beta chains from one sample, sequenced in a study of blood T cell repertoires in COVID-19. Repertoires were generated with immunoSEQ multiplex PCR, while TCRdb's copy carries only in-frame clones and drops some. The sample has roughly 280,000 clones, about 88% seen once. Source material: peripheral blood. These receptors were obtained from a woman between 55 and 75 years old with COVID-19, enrolled during active disease. The CDR3 runs from the conserved cysteine through the conserved F or W. A D gene is named only where the DNA matches it firmly. Where a row states a size, it is once, few, many or the class of an expanded clone; other rows omit it.

d_call	v_call	clone_size	j_call	cdr3_length	cdr3_aa	cdr3_nt
TRBD2	TRBV30	-	TRBJ2-7	13	CAWELAGAREQYF	TGTGCCTGGGAGCTAGCGGGAGCTCGCGAGCAGTACTTC
-	TRBV28	-	TRBJ2-1	12	CASNSAYNEQFF	TGTGCCAGCAATAGCGCATACAATGAGCAGTTCTTC
TRBD2	TRBV7-9	-	TRBJ2-2	14	CASSPRTSQGELFF	TGTGCCAGCAGCCCCCGGACTAGTCAGGGGGAGCTGTTTTTT
TRBD1	TRBV2	-	TRBJ1-6	14	CASCRTGGTKALHF	TGTGCCAGCTGCCGGACAGGTGGGACCAAGGCCCTCCACTTT
-	TRBV28	few	TRBJ2-3	13	CASRSGSTDTQYF	TGTGCCAGCAGGAGCGGGAGCACAGATACGCAGTATTTT
-	TRBV11-1	-	TRBJ2-5	16	CASSLVGLMGAETQYF	TGTGCCAGCAGCTTAGTAGGCCTTATGGGGGCAGAGACCCAGTACTTC
-	TRBV3-1/TRBV3-2	-	TRBJ2-4	15	CASSQGRRGGHIQYF	TGTGCCAGCAGCCAGGGGCGGAGAGGAGGGCACATTCAGTACTTC
-	TRBV2	few	TRBJ1-3	15	CASSGGRISGNTIYF	TGTGCCAGCAGTGGGGGGAGGATCTCTGGAAACACCATATATTTT
TRBD1	TRBV5-1	once	TRBJ2-1	15	CASSLVTGGYNEQFF	TGCGCCAGCAGCTTGGTGACAGGGGGCTACAATGAGCAGTTCTTC
TRBD2	TRBV7-9	-	TRBJ2-1	17	CASSRTSGRARLGEQFF	TGTGCCAGCAGTCGGACTAGCGGGAGGGCCCGGCTCGGAGAGCAGTTCTTC
TRBD2	TRBV7-6	-	TRBJ2-7	15	CASSSGGGHSYEQYF	TGTGCCAGCAGCTCGGGGGGGGGACATTCCTACGAGCAGTACTTC
-	TRBV11-3	-	TRBJ1-1	14	CASSEGGVNTEAFF	TGTGCCAGCAGCGAAGGGGGGGTGAACACTGAAGCTTTCTTT
TRBD1	TRBV6-1	-	TRBJ2-5	17	CASSGNFGSGGSETQYF	TGTGCCAGCAGTGGAAACTTCGGATCAGGGGGCTCAGAGACCCAGTACTTC
TRBD1	TRBV9	-	TRBJ1-1	17	CASSKEGTAGLNTEAFF	TGTGCCAGCAGCAAAGAGGGGACAGCCGGGCTTAACACTGAAGCTTTCTTT
-	TRBV5-1	-	TRBJ1-4	14	CASSKGGGSEKLFF	TGCGCCAGCAGCAAGGGAGGGGGATCAGAAAAACTGTTTTTT
-	TRBV7-2	-	TRBJ2-1	15	CASSLAGSSYNEQFF	TGTGCCAGCAGCTTAGCCGGGAGCTCCTACAATGAGCAGTTCTTC
-	TRBV6-4	-	TRBJ2-1	18	CASSDSEGGRSSYNEQFF	TGTGCCAGCAGTGACTCGGAGGGCGGCAGGAGCTCCTACAATGAGCAGTTCTTC
-	TRBV19	few	TRBJ1-1	14	CASSMGPMNTEAFF	TGTGCCAGTAGTATGGGGCCGATGAACACTGAAGCTTTCTTT
TRBD2	TRBV5-4	-	TRBJ2-5	15	CASSGGTTRGMTQYF	TGTGCCAGCAGCGGAGGGACTACGAGGGGCATGACCCAGTACTTC
-	TRBV6-2/TRBV6-3	-	TRBJ1-1	14	CASSYSSWGVAAFF	TGTGCCAGCAGTTACTCGAGCTGGGGGGTGGCCGCTTTCTTT
-	TRBV20-1	-	TRBJ1-4	12	CSASANGEKLFF	TGCAGTGCTAGTGCAAACGGTGAAAAACTGTTTTTT
-	TRBV11-2	-	TRBJ2-7	14	CASSLWEQLYEQYF	TGTGCCAGCAGCTTGTGGGAGCAGCTCTACGAGCAGTACTTC
-	TRBV6-5	-	TRBJ2-1	15	CASSLRPDSYNEQFF	TGTGCCAGCAGTTTGAGGCCAGACTCCTACAATGAGCAGTTCTTC
-	TRBV6-5	-	TRBJ1-1	14	CASCLRGGLSEAFF	TGTGCCAGCTGCCTAAGGGGGGGGCTCTCGGAAGCTTTCTTT
-	TRBV4-2	-	TRBJ2-1	13	CASSQVGGNEQFF	TGTGCCAGCAGCCAAGTTGGAGGAAATGAGCAGTTCTTC
-	TRBV18	-	TRBJ1-3	16	CASSPRGQSSGNTIYF	TGTGCCAGCTCACCACGTGGACAAAGCTCTGGAAACACCATATATTTT
TRBD2	TRBV5-1	-	TRBJ2-1	15	CASSLAGTSHNEQFF	TGCGCCAGCAGCTTGGCCGGGACTAGCCACAATGAGCAGTTCTTC
TRBD2	TRBV4-1	-	TRBJ2-1	18	CASSQVYGGRASYNEQFF	TGCGCCAGCAGCCAAGTGTACGGCGGGAGGGCCAGCTACAATGAGCAGTTCTTC
-	TRBV20-1	-	TRBJ1-2	16	CSASSATVPHPYGYTF	TGCAGTGCTAGTTCCGCGACAGTCCCGCACCCCTATGGCTACACCTTC
-	TRBV6-2/TRBV6-3	-	TRBJ2-7	18	CASSHRWQRVITSYEQYF	TGTGCCAGCAGTCACCGTTGGCAGCGGGTAATCACCTCCTACGAGCAGTACTTC
TRBD1	TRBV18	-	TRBJ2-7	19	CASSPEVGTAYVGSYEQYF	TGTGCCAGCTCACCAGAGGTTGGGACAGCGTACGTGGGCTCCTACGAGCAGTACTTC
-	TRBV19	-	TRBJ1-1	18	CASTTIEAGAQISTEAFF	TGTGCCAGTACCACTATCGAGGCAGGGGCTCAAATATCCACTGAAGCTTTCTTT
-	TRBV24-1	-	TRBJ1-1	13	CATSGTRAAEAFF	TGTGCCACCAGTGGGACGCGGGCCGCTGAAGCTTTCTTT
TRBD1	TRBV25-1	-	TRBJ2-2	14	CASSEYRGTGELFF	TGTGCCAGCAGTGAGTACAGGGGCACCGGGGAGCTGTTTTTT
TRBD1	TRBV19	-	TRBJ1-5	17	CASNGGTGVLGNQPQHF	TGTGCCAGTAACGGAGGGACAGGGGTTCTAGGCAATCAGCCCCAGCATTTT
-	TRBV5-1	once	TRBJ1-1	15	CASSPGWQLNTEAFF	TGCGCCAGCAGCCCGGGGTGGCAGTTAAACACTGAAGCTTTCTTT
-	TRBV5-1	-	TRBJ2-3	15	CASSATGHSTDTQYF	TGCGCCAGCAGCGCCACGGGACATAGCACAGATACGCAGTATTTT
-	TRBV9	-	TRBJ1-4	14	CASSVRGINEKLFF	TGTGCCAGCAGCGTAAGGGGGATTAATGAAAAACTGTTTTTT
-	TRBV5-1	-	TRBJ1-1	15	CASSLDRRVSTEAFF	TGCGCCAGCAGCTTGGATCGCAGGGTAAGCACTGAAGCTTTCTTT
-	TRBV7-2	-	TRBJ1-2	14	CASSPRGVSYGYTF	TGTGCCAGCAGCCCCCGAGGAGTCAGCTATGGCTACACCTTC
-	TRBV19	-	TRBJ2-7	14	CASSSGQLIGEQYF	TGTGCCAGTAGTTCTGGACAGTTGATAGGCGAGCAGTACTTC
-	TRBV7-2	-	TRBJ2-7	13	CASSQGAQYEQYF	TGTGCCAGCAGCCAAGGGGCGCAATACGAGCAGTACTTC
TRBD2	TRBV6-5	once	TRBJ2-7	15	CASSYSGGGPTEQYF	TGTGCCAGCAGTTACTCCGGGGGAGGGCCCACCGAGCAGTACTTC
TRBD2	TRBV27	-	TRBJ2-7	14	CASSLASGGYEQYF	TGTGCCAGCAGTTTGGCCAGCGGGGGCTACGAGCAGTACTTC
TRBD1	TRBV28	-	TRBJ1-2	15	CASRNLGDRNYGYTF	TGTGCCAGCAGGAACCTCGGGGACAGGAACTATGGCTACACCTTC
-	TRBV21-1	-	TRBJ2-5	18	CASSTFSGRSWYQETQYF	TGTGCCAGCAGCACGTTTAGCGGGAGATCATGGTACCAAGAGACCCAGTACTTC
TRBD1	TRBV18	-	TRBJ2-3	16	CASSPQTGGSTDTQYF	TGTGCCAGCTCACCCCAGACAGGGGGCTCCACAGATACGCAGTATTTT
TRBD1	TRBV5-1	-	TRBJ2-7	15	CASSLGGTGVYEQYF	TGCGCCAGCAGCTTGGGCGGGACAGGGGTCTACGAGCAGTACTTC
TRBD1	TRBV28	-	TRBJ2-1	14	CASSLGTGLNEQFF	TGTGCCAGCAGTTTAGGGACAGGGCTCAATGAGCAGTTCTTC
TRBD1	TRBV28	once	TRBJ2-7	14	CASAGGQLSYEQYF	TGTGCCAGCGCTGGGGGACAGCTTTCCTACGAGCAGTACTTC
TRBD1	TRBV30	-	TRBJ2-7	13	CAWAGQGAREQYF	TGTGCCTGGGCGGGACAGGGGGCAAGGGAGCAGTACTTC
TRBD1	TRBV7-2	-	TRBJ2-1	15	CASSHRTGSYNEQFF	TGTGCCAGCAGCCATCGGACAGGGTCCTACAATGAGCAGTTCTTC
-	TRBV11-3	-	TRBJ2-1	13	CASSLGPSNEQFF	TGTGCCAGCAGCTTAGGTCCTAGTAATGAGCAGTTCTTC
-	TRBV10-2	-	TRBJ1-3	17	CASSESSQGLGGNTIYF	TGCGCCAGCAGTGAGTCGTCTCAGGGGCTAGGGGGAAACACCATATATTTT
TRBD1	TRBV28	-	TRBJ1-3	16	CASTKTGGFSGNTIYF	TGTGCCAGCACCAAAACAGGGGGCTTCTCTGGAAACACCATATATTTT
TRBD1	TRBV5-1	-	TRBJ1-1	14	CASSRTGQNTEAFF	TGCGCCAGCAGCAGGACAGGTCAGAACACTGAAGCTTTCTTT
-	TRBV4-1	once	TRBJ2-7	16	CASSQDRAGSSYEQYF	TGCGCCAGCAGCCAAGATAGAGCAGGCAGCTCCTACGAGCAGTACTTC
-	TRBV6-1	-	TRBJ1-5	14	CASSERGFNQPQHF	TGTGCCAGCAGTGAACGGGGGTTTAATCAGCCCCAGCATTTT